The 14 T cell receptor beta chains below come from one sample, sequenced in a study. One entry per CDR3 protein, called by TCRdb with MiXCR from the RT-PCR reads. The table has more than 550,000 distinct CDR3 sequences, 14% seen once; the top ten hold 3.6%. The specimen sequenced was memory CD4+ T cells from blood. The receptor set was obtained from a female donor in good health, serving as a healthy control.

This clonotype has at least ten counts. The chain joins TRBV29-1 to TRBJ2-7, with a possible D match to TRBD1 (6 bases). The CDR3 has 17 amino acids. Germline V gives CDR1 SQVTM, CDR2 ANQGSEA. Trimming stripped 6 bases from V and 0 bases from J, with 24 bases between. The CDR3 DNA sequence: TGCAGCGTCAGGCAAATTGTGGGGGCAAGGAGCTCCTACGAGCAGTACTTC. It codes for CSVRQIVGARSSYEQYF.

In this sample, this clonotype turned up a few times. CDR3 protein: CSARRGDTSTDTQYF. The CDR3 DNA reads TGCAGTGCTAGACGGGGGGACACTAGCACAGATACGCAGTATTTT. The chain has TRBV20-1 and TRBJ2-3; the D gene is possibly TRBD2 (7 bases). The germline V gene has CDR1 DFQATT and CDR2 SNEGSKA (reference sequence). The CDR3 runs to 15 residues. Trimming removed 2 bases at V and 0 bases at J, with 12 bases between.

The table lists this clonotype with many counts. The chain couples TRBV7-2 to TRBJ2-3; no clear D gene. There are 14 residues in the CDR3. V shed 0 bases and J shed 1 base, with 5 bases lying between them. The germline V gene has CDR1 SGHTA and CDR2 FQGNSA. The CDR3 region has the DNA TGTGCCAGCAGCTTAGCCCCGGGCACAGATACGCAGTATTTT. Translating it yields CASSLAPGTDTQYF.

The rearrangement uses TRBV6-6 and TRBJ1-2; 9 bases agree with TRBD1. Germline CDR1 is MNHNY and CDR2 is SVGAGI (reference sequence). The CDR3 totals 16 residues. The trim removed 5 bases at V and 8 bases at J, leaving 15 bases unmatched. In nucleotides, the CDR3 is TGTGCCAGCAGTAACCGTCCCGGGACAGGGTCGATGGGCTACACCTTC. Translated: CASSNRPGTGSMGYTF.

This clonotype was counted many times. The V call is TRBV6-2 or TRBV6-3, the J call TRBJ1-2, with a tentative D call TRBD1 (6 bases). Germline V gene data show CDR1 as MNHEY and CDR2 as SVGEGT. This CDR3 is built from 14 residues. The germline V and J ends were trimmed by 6 bases and 4 bases, with 15 bases remaining between them. CDR3: CASRDRDRLYGYTF. In DNA, the CDR3 is TGTGCCAGCAGGGACCGTGACAGGCTCTATGGCTACACCTTC.

This clonotype was counted ten times or more. The V call is TRBV6-5, the J call TRBJ2-3, with no clear D. The CDR3 extends over 15 amino acids. V was pared by 6 bases and J by 0 bases, with 13 bases between. CDR1 is MNHEY, CDR2 SVGAGI, per germline. The DNA for the CDR3 is TGTGCCAGCAGCCCACAGTACGCTAGCACAGATACGCAGTATTTT. Translated: CASSPQYASTDTQYF.

This clonotype was recorded at least ten times. This rearrangement joins TRBV29-1 to TRBJ2-1, with D possibly TRBD2 on 6 matching bases. In germline, CDR1 is SQVTM, CDR2 ANQGSEA. CDR3 length: 13 amino acids. V lost 3 bases to trimming and J lost 7 bases, with 13 bases between them. The CDR3, as DNA: TGCAGCGTTGATATTTCTGGAGGGAATGAGCAGTTCTTC. Translated: CSVDISGGNEQFF.

This sequence joins TRBV3-1 and TRBJ2-6; D is possibly TRBD2 (5 bases). V shed 3 bases and J shed 2 bases, with 8 bases lying between them. Germline V gives CDR1 LGHDT, CDR2 YNNKEL (reference sequence). The CDR3 length is 15 residues. Here the CDR3 reads CASSHGGTGANVLTF. DNA for the CDR3: TGTGCCAGCAGCCATGGAGGTACTGGGGCCAACGTCCTGACTTTC.

V is TRBV19 and J is TRBJ2-5, with D possibly being TRBD1 (5 bases). The V end lost 3 bases, the J end lost 4 bases, and 18 bases lay between the germline ends. The CDR3 contains 16 residues. Germline V gene lookup returns CDR1 LNHDA and CDR2 SQIVND (reference sequence). CDR3 DNA sequence: TGTGCCAGTAGTATCTCGTCGACAGACCCCACAGAGACCCAGTACTTC. Translation gives CASSISSTDPTETQYF.

There are a few counts of this clonotype. The chain employs TRBV27 and TRBJ2-7; D is unresolved. The CDR3 has 15 amino acids. The germline V gene encodes CDR1 MNHEY and CDR2 SMNVEV (reference sequence). V lost 2 bases, J lost 2 bases, and 13 bases lay in between. DNA for the CDR3: TGTGCCAGCAGTTTAGGATATGCCGGAGCCTACGAGCAGTACTTC. This sequence encodes CASSLGYAGAYEQYF.

The rearrangement joins TRBV29-1 to TRBJ1-1; D is ambiguous. This CDR3 is built from 12 residues. The germline V gene encodes CDR1 SQVTM and CDR2 ANQGSEA. The V end was cut by 6 bases, the J end by 10 bases, with 18 bases between. This CDR3 reads CSVLRAGEGAFF. CDR3 coding DNA: TGCAGCGTGCTCCGGGCCGGAGAAGGAGCTTTCTTT. Filled out from reference TRBV29-1 and TRBJ1-1, the complete variable domain reads SAVISQKPSRDICQRGTSLTIQCQVDSQVTMMFWYRQQPGQSLTLIATANQGSEATYESGFVIDKFPISRPNLTFSTLTVSNMSPEDSSIYLCSVLRAGEGAFFGQGTRLTVV.

This clonotype was counted a few times. The rearrangement uses TRBV20-1 and TRBJ2-2, with D perhaps matching TRBD1 (5 bases). This CDR3 has 14 amino acids. CDR1 and CDR2 (germline): DFQATT, SNEGSKA (reference sequence). V dropped 2 bases and J dropped 3 bases, with 10 bases sitting between them. The CDR3 region is CSARPGQHTGELFF. For the CDR3, the DNA is TGCAGTGCTAGACCTGGACAACACACCGGGGAGCTGTTTTTT.

This clonotype has just a few counts. The chain uses TRBV7-2 and TRBJ2-3; 9 bases match TRBD2. Germline lookup yields CDR1 SGHTA and CDR2 FQGNSA. V gave up 1 base and J gave up 7 bases; unmatched junction bases: 9. This CDR3 contains 16 residues. CDR3 nucleotides: TGTGCCAGCAGCTTAGGTGGTAGCGGGAGTAGAAATACGCAGTATTTT. Translation gives CASSLGGSGSRNTQYF.

The chain carries TRBV4-3 and TRBJ1-2; unclear D gene. There are 16 residues in the CDR3. V was clipped by 0 bases and J by 4 bases, with 15 bases between them. The germline V gene has CDR1 LGHNA and CDR2 YSLEER. CDR3 region: CASSQDRAEFSYGYTF. The CDR3 DNA sequence: TGCGCCAGCAGCCAAGATCGGGCAGAGTTTTCCTATGGCTACACCTTC.